These 21 T cell receptor beta chains came from one sample sequenced in a study of neurological immune-mediated disorders. One entry per CDR3 protein, called by TCRdb with MiXCR from the 5' RACE reads. The table shows about 120,000 distinct CDR3 sequences, with roughly 3.1% occurring only once. The sample consisted of PBMCs. These receptors were taken from a woman under 40 with multiple sclerosis.

This clonotype has ten or more counts. V and J are TRBV2 and TRBJ2-1; D might be TRBD1 (6 bases). V was shortened by 7 bases and J by 4 bases, with 11 bases between the two germline ends. Germline V gene lookup returns CDR1 SNHLY and CDR2 FYNNEI. The CDR3 extends over 13 amino acids. The CDR3 loop is CASIADRYNEQFF. DNA of the CDR3: TGTGCCAGCATTGCGGACAGATACAATGAGCAGTTCTTC.

This clonotype was seen many times. One end of the junction fails to match germline, which may point to a read error. The rearrangement uses TRBV6-5 and TRBJ2-4, with 7 nucleotides matching TRBD1. The CDR3 has 14 amino acids. Germline loops: CDR1 MNHEY, CDR2 SVGAGI. The CDR3, as DNA: TGTGCCAGCAGTGACTCCGGGACAGAAAACATTCAGTACTTC. This gives the protein CASSDSGTENIQYF.

This clonotype was found many times. The chain carries TRBV12-3 or TRBV12-4 and TRBJ2-7; TRBD1 agrees at 8 bases. Trimming took 1 base from V and 6 from J; bases not matched to a gene: 11. The CDR3 contains 16 residues. CDR3 nucleotides: TGTGCCAGCAGTTTAGGGGCAGGGGGCGGAGTAGTCGAGCAGTACTTC. Protein sequence: CASSLGAGGGVVEQYF.

The sample holds many counts of this clonotype. CDR3 bases: TGTGCCAGCAGCTTAAACGTAGTCTTCTATGGCTACACCTTC. This translates into CASSLNVVFYGYTF. The V gene is TRBV7-9, the J gene TRBJ1-2; D not certain. Germline V gives CDR1 SEHNR, CDR2 FQNEAQ (reference sequence). V was clipped by 2 bases and J by 4 bases, with 11 bases between them. The CDR3 runs to 14 residues.

A few counts support this clonotype. In this CDR3 the conserved last residue, phenylalanine or tryptophan, is missing, so a read error is likely. The chain carries TRBV7-9 and TRBJ1-2; 9 bases align to TRBD1. The CDR3 extends over 13 amino acids. Unmatched junction bases numbered 6, after V lost 3 bases and J lost 10 bases. Per the germline V gene, CDR1 is SEHNR and CDR2 is FQNEAQ (reference sequence). The CDR3 nucleotides are TGTGCCAGCAGCTTGGGGACAGGGAAGGACTACACCGTC. This codes for CASSLGTGKDYTV.

The chain recombines TRBV20-1 with TRBJ2-1, with TRBD2 identical over 8 bases. Trimming removed 0 bases from V and 4 bases from J; junction bases left unmatched: 5. Germline values: CDR1 DFQATT, CDR2 SNEGSKA (reference sequence). The length of the CDR3 is 15 residues. The CDR3 here is CSARDALAAYNEQFF. DNA of the CDR3: TGCAGTGCTAGAGATGCACTAGCGGCGTACAATGAGCAGTTCTTC.

In this sample, this clonotype turned up many times. The V gene is TRBV11-2, the J gene TRBJ2-1; 9 bases line up with TRBD2. CDR3 length: 17 amino acids. Trimming at V came to 5 bases and at J to 4 bases, leaving 12 bases not matched to a gene. The germline V gene encodes CDR1 SGHAT and CDR2 FQNNGV. As DNA, the CDR3 is TGTGCCAGCAGCAGGGTTAGCGGGAGCCTTTATTACAATGAGCAGTTCTTC. This gives the protein CASSRVSGSLYYNEQFF.

The count of this clonotype is one. CDR3 DNA sequence: TGCAGTGCTGAGCGGTGGGAGTCCTACAATGAGCAGTTCTTC. Residues: CSAERWESYNEQFF. V gene TRBV20-1 combines with J gene TRBJ2-1; D is possibly TRBD2 (5 bases). Looked up from germline, CDR1 is DFQATT and CDR2 is SNEGSKA (reference sequence). V lost 5 bases and J lost 1, with 12 bases in between. The CDR3 runs to 14 residues.

This clonotype was picked up many times. The CDR3 loop is CASSSSTSGRDTQYF. DNA for the CDR3: TGCGCCAGCAGCTCCTCCACTAGCGGACGGGATACGCAGTATTTT. The rearrangement joins TRBV5-1 to TRBJ2-3; 8 bases agree with TRBD2. The germline V gene has CDR1 SGHRS and CDR2 YFSETQ. The CDR3 length is 15 residues. The J segment lost 6 bases and the V segment lost 3 bases, leaving 9 bases of the junction unmatched.

In this sample, this clonotype turned up many times. The V call is TRBV7-8, the J call TRBJ1-1; D is ambiguous. Germline V gives CDR1 SGHVS, CDR2 FQNEAQ. This CDR3 is built from 11 residues. V lost 0 bases, J lost 4 bases, and 0 bases lay in between. CDR3 sequence (DNA): TGTGCCAGCAGCTTAGCCACTGAAGCTTTCTTT. It specifies CASSLATEAFF.

This clonotype has a count of ten or more. This sequence joins TRBV12-3 or TRBV12-4 and TRBJ1-2, with D hard to call. CDR3 length: 15 residues. Trimming shortened V by 5 bases and J by 0 bases, and 13 bases separated the two germline ends. The CDR3 protein is CASSTGTGPNYGYTF. Here the CDR3 DNA reads TGTGCCAGCAGTACCGGCACTGGTCCTAACTATGGCTACACCTTC.

In this sample, this clonotype turned up many times. CDR3 region: CASTPGVDVQETQYF. CDR3 bases: TGTGCCTCGACTCCGGGGGTAGACGTCCAAGAGACCCAGTACTTC. V and J are TRBV10-3 and TRBJ2-5, with TRBD2 as a possible D gene (6 bases). The CDR3 is 15 residues long. Trimming left V 11 bases short and J 1 base short, with 20 bases between. Per the germline V gene, CDR1 is ENHRY and CDR2 is SYGVKD.

This clonotype was picked up many times. The V and J genes are TRBV9 and TRBJ1-1, with D possibly matching TRBD1 (5 bases). V lost 4 bases to trimming and J lost 1 base, with 11 bases between them. CDR1 SGDLS and CDR2 YYNGEE come from the germline V gene. The CDR3 spans 14 residues. The CDR3 DNA reads TGTGCCAGCAGCCAATATAGGGGGAACACTGAAGCTTTCTTT. Amino acids: CASSQYRGNTEAFF.

The sample holds many counts of this clonotype. V usage is TRBV10-3 and J usage is TRBJ2-7; D is unclear. CDR1 is ENHRY, CDR2 SYGVKD, per germline. The CDR3 is 11 residues long. Trimming removed 0 bases at V and 5 bases at J, with 2 bases between. Written as DNA, the CDR3 is TGTGCCATCAGTGAGTCTCACGAGCAGTACTTC. It is translated as CAISESHEQYF.

This clonotype was picked up many times. The chain combines TRBV29-1 with TRBJ2-1; D not certain. Germline-derived CDR1 and CDR2 are SQVTM and ANQGSEA. This CDR3 comprises 13 residues. The V and J ends lost 6 bases and 0 bases respectively, with 9 bases between them. This CDR3 reads CSVSRSSYNEQFF. The CDR3 DNA sequence: TGCAGCGTCTCAAGAAGCTCCTACAATGAGCAGTTCTTC.

This clonotype was seen ten or more times. V and J are TRBV29-1 and TRBJ2-1; D is possibly TRBD2 (5 bases). The germline V gene encodes CDR1 SQVTM and CDR2 ANQGSEA. With 3 bases removed from V and 5 bases from J, the gap between germline ends came to 14 bases. The CDR3 consists of 14 residues. The DNA of the CDR3 is TGCAGCGTTGATCCCCGGGGAAGTAACAATGAGCAGTTCTTC. Translated, it gives CSVDPRGSNNEQFF.

This clonotype has a handful of counts. This chain joins TRBV7-2 and TRBJ2-2; D gene uncertain. Trimming removed 1 base at V and 6 bases at J, with 15 bases between. Germline loops: CDR1 SGHTA, CDR2 FQGNSA. This CDR3 region has 16 residues. The CDR3 protein is CASSLVLFGRPGELFF. CDR3 DNA: TGTGCCAGCAGCTTAGTTTTGTTCGGGCGTCCCGGGGAGCTGTTTTTT.

This clonotype has at least ten counts. The chain is built from TRBV5-1 and TRBJ1-1; D is uncertain. V lost 3 bases and J 0 bases, leaving 6 bases between the germline ends. CDR1 is SGHRS and CDR2 is YFSETQ in the germline V gene. This CDR3 has 13 residues. CDR3 sequence reads: CASSWQMNTEAFF. In DNA, the CDR3 is TGCGCCAGCAGCTGGCAAATGAACACTGAAGCTTTCTTT. The full variable domain, completed using reference TRBV5-1 and TRBJ1-1, is KAGVTQTPRYLIKTRGQQVTLSCSPISGHRSVSWYQQTPGQGLQFLFEYFSETQRNKGNFPGRFSGRQFSNSRSEMNVSTLELGDSALYLCASSWQMNTEAFFGQGTRLTVV.

This clonotype was found many times. V usage is TRBV29-1 and J usage is TRBJ2-4, with 9 nucleotides matching TRBD1. The ends lost 5 bases at V and 7 bases at J; junction bases unmatched: 9. CDR3 length: 14 amino acids. Germline V gene data show CDR1 as SQVTM and CDR2 as ANQGSEA. Written as DNA, the CDR3 is TGCAGCGTTAATGGACAGGGGATTGAGAACATTCAGTACTTC. It translates to CSVNGQGIENIQYF.

This clonotype was seen repeatedly, ten times or more. V and J are TRBV12-3 or TRBV12-4 and TRBJ1-5, with TRBD1 matching over 8 bases. The CDR3 is made up of 15 amino acids. V was pared by 4 bases and J by 6 bases, with 8 bases of the junction left unmatched. CDR3 in DNA: TGTGCCAGCAGTTCCCACAGGGGGAGTCGTCAGCCCCAGCATTTT. It yields the protein CASSSHRGSRQPQHF.

Many counts were recorded for this clonotype. The chain joins TRBV3-1 to TRBJ1-5, with TRBD1 as a possible D gene (5 bases). The CDR3 spans 16 residues. Germline lookup yields CDR1 LGHDT and CDR2 YNNKEL (reference sequence). V was trimmed by 5 bases and J by 1 base, leaving 15 bases between them. Here the CDR3 reads CASSEGDGRSNQPQHF. The CDR3 bases are TGTGCCAGCAGCGAAGGGGACGGGAGAAGCAATCAGCCCCAGCATTTT.